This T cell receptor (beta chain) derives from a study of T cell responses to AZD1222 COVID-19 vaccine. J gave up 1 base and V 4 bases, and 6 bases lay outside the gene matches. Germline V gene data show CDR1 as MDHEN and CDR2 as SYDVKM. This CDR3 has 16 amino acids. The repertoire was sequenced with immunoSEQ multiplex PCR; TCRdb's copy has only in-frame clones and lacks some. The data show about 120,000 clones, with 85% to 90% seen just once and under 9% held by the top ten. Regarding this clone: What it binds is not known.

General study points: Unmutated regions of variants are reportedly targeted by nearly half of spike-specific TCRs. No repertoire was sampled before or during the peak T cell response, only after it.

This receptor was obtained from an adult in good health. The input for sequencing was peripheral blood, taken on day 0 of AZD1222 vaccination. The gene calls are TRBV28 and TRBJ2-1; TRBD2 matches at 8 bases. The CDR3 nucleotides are TGTGCCAGCAGTTACCGGGGACTAGGTTCCTACAATGAGCAGTTCTTC. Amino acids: CASSYRGLGSYNEQFF.